The clone carrying this TCR beta chain was detected many times. This record comes from a study of breast tumors, draining lymph nodes, adjacent tissues. TCRdb reanalysed the multiplex PCR reads using MiXCR and keeps one entry per CDR3 protein. Counted here are about 110,000 distinct CDR3 sequences, 30% occurring once; the ten biggest clones make up 5.5% to 7%. Axillary draining lymph nodes of breast cancer patients supplied the node samples. The CDR3 length is 14 residues. Germline V lookup: CDR1 SEHNR, CDR2 FQNEAQ (reference sequence). Deletions cut 6 bases from V and 3 bases from J, with 11 bases between.

Sequencing input: axillary lymph node tissue. The chain uses TRBV7-9 and TRBJ2-2; D gene ambiguous. This clonotype was sampled from a female donor with breast cancer. Some clones in this sample may be carry-over from other donors' samples. CDR3 loop: CASSSPWDTGELFF. CDR3 nucleotides: TGTGCCAGCAGTTCTCCCTGGGACACCGGGGAGCTGTTTTTT.